This T cell receptor (beta chain) was documented in a study of OX40 agonist ivuxolimab in advanced cancers. Study in general: Melanoma, hepatocellular carcinoma, head and neck or renal cell cancer occurred in dose-escalation patients. Points from the study as a whole: Within 6 weeks, CD4+ and CD8+ blood T cells expanded clonally at 0.1 to 3.0 mg/kg.

Autoimmune disease history or systemic immunosuppression disqualified patients. With 5 bases removed from V and 0 bases from J, the gap between germline ends came to 26 bases. This CDR3 spans 20 amino acids. Per germline, CDR1 SGHNT and CDR2 YENEEA. Generated by immunoSEQ multiplex PCR, the TCRdb table keeps only in-frame clones and is missing some. The repertoire holds approximately 74,000 clones, with roughly 80% as singletons. This clone was recorded only once. Its antigen is not identified. The clonotype originates from an adult with an advanced solid tumor such as melanoma, head and neck, liver or kidney cancer. V and J are TRBV11-3 and TRBJ2-1; a possible D gene is TRBD2 (5 bases). The specimen was CD4+ or CD8+ T cells sorted from blood, collected in a trial of the OX40 agonist ivuxolimab. DNA of the CDR3: TGTGCCAGCAGCCGAGGTGGCACTTTACTAGGATTGAGCTCCTACAATGAGCAGTTCTTC. Protein sequence: CASSRGGTLLGLSSYNEQFF.